This T cell receptor beta chain was sequenced for a study of early T cells in non-severe SARS-CoV-2 infection. cDNA molecules, individually, were tagged with unique molecular identifiers. TCRdb reprocessed the 5' RACE reads via MiXCR and lists one record per CDR3 protein. The sample holds 65,000 to 75,000 distinct CDR3 sequences; about 12% are singletons and the top ten take about 5.2%. The germline V gene has CDR1 DFQATT and CDR2 SNEGSKA (reference sequence). This CDR3 has 13 residues. The ends were cut back, 6 bases at V and 5 bases at J, with 16 bases in the middle. The sequenced material came from whole blood. The chain combines TRBV20-1 with TRBJ1-2; no firm D call. This sequence originates from an adult who was a healthcare worker with PCR-confirmed SARS-CoV-2 infection or an uninfected control (not recorded which). The CDR3 DNA is TGCAGTGCCGTAGCGGGGTCGGAATATGGCTACACCTTC. Translating gives CSAVAGSEYGYTF.